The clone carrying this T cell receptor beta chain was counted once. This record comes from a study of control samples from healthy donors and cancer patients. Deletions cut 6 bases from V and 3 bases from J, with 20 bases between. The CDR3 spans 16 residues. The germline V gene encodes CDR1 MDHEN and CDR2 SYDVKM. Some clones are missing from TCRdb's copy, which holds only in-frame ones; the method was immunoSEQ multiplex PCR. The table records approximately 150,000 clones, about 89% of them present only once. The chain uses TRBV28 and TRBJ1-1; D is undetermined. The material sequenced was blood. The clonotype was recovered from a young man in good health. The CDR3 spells CASRREEGHVYTEAFF. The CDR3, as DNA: TGTGCCAGCAGAAGGGAAGAAGGGCACGTGTACACTGAAGCTTTCTTT.